A single sample is the source of the 30 T cell receptor beta chains below, sequenced in a study of T cell repertoires in cytomegalovirus infection. TCRdb reanalysed the reads using MiXCR and keeps one entry per CDR3 protein. The data contain 360,000 or so distinct CDR3 sequences, roughly 34% of them singletons. Their cognate antigens are unknown. The material sequenced was cultured PBMCs, taken from culture after CMV antigen stimulation. The receptor source for this set is a human donor in good health (CMV status not recorded). Some clones in this sample may be carry-over from other donors' samples.

The chain uses TRBV7-6 and TRBJ1-1, with 7 nucleotides matching TRBD1. Germline V gives CDR1 SGHVS, CDR2 FNYEAQ. The CDR3 extends over 15 amino acids. The V gene end was trimmed by 5 bases and the J gene end by 1 base; junction bases not matched to a gene: 7. The CDR3 DNA sequence: TGTGCCAGCAGCCCCCGGACAGGATCGAACACTGAAGCTTTCTTT. Translation: CASSPRTGSNTEAFF.

This clonotype showed up many times. The V gene is TRBV11-2, the J gene TRBJ1-3, with a possible D match to TRBD1 (6 bases). The CDR3 runs to 13 residues. The germline gives CDR1 SGHAT, CDR2 FQNNGV. In nucleotides, the CDR3 is TGTGCAACGGGGGCAGGGAGCGGAAACACCATATATTTT. Translated, it gives CATGAGSGNTIYF.

A few counts support this clonotype. The chain recombines TRBV4-3 with TRBJ1-5; D ambiguous. Trimming took off 2 bases at V and 3 bases at J, with 5 bases between the two ends. Germline-derived CDR1 and CDR2 are LGHNA and YSLEER. CDR3 length: 13 amino acids. The CDR3 DNA follows: TGCGCCAGCAGCCAATCCAACAATCAGCCCCAGCATTTT. Encoded protein: CASSQSNNQPQHF.

The gene calls are TRBV7-2 and TRBJ2-1, with 9 bases matching TRBD2. This CDR3 contains 15 residues. V dropped 1 base and J dropped 12; count of bases not matched to a gene: 10. Germline V lookup: CDR1 SGHTA, CDR2 FQGNSA. In DNA, the CDR3 is TGTGCCAGCAGCTTAGGGCGGGAGGGCCAGGGTTTGCAGTTCTTC. Translating it yields CASSLGREGQGLQFF.

This clonotype was counted only a few times. The chain carries TRBV11-2 and TRBJ2-2, with D possibly being TRBD1 (6 bases). The V gene lost 5 bases and the J gene lost 6 bases, with 16 bases spanning the gap. This CDR3 is built from 15 residues. CDR1 SGHAT and CDR2 FQNNGV come from the germline V gene. In DNA form, the CDR3 reads TGTGCCAGCAGCACAGGGTTTTTTTCCCCCGGGGAGCTGTTTTTT. It specifies CASSTGFFSPGELFF. Complete variable domain (other parts from reference TRBV11-2 and TRBJ2-2): EAGVAQSPRYKIIEKRQSVAFWCNPISGHATLYWYQQILGQGPKLLIQFQNNGVVDDSQLPKDRFSAERLKGVDSTLKIQPAKLEDSAVYLCASSTGFFSPGELFFGEGSRLTVL.

The chain's CDR3 is CASTRQSTDTQYF. In nucleotides, the CDR3 is TGTGCCAGCACCCGGCAGAGCACAGATACGCAGTATTTT. The chain combines TRBV12-3 or TRBV12-4 with TRBJ2-3; D unclear. This CDR3 spans 13 amino acids. V lost 7 bases and J lost 0, with 8 bases in between.

The chain carries TRBV24-1 and TRBJ2-2, with 9 bases that match TRBD2. CDR3 length equals 18 residues. The trim removed 3 bases at V and 4 bases at J, leaving 11 bases unmatched. Germline-derived CDR1 and CDR2 are KGHDR and SFDVKD. CDR3 nucleotides: TGTGCCACCAGTGATACTTGGGCGGCGGGAGGGTCCACCGGGGAGCTGTTTTTT. Its protein is CATSDTWAAGGSTGELFF.

This clonotype occurred a few times. V gene TRBV12-3 or TRBV12-4 combines with J gene TRBJ2-1; TRBD2 agrees at 16 bases. The junction had 8 bases not matched to a gene; V was cut back by 4 bases and J by 5 bases. CDR3 size: 18 residues. CDR3 protein: CASSSPGLAGGLHNEQFF. The CDR3 DNA follows: TGTGCCAGCAGTTCTCCGGGACTAGCGGGAGGGCTCCACAATGAGCAGTTCTTC.

The chain joins TRBV9 to TRBJ2-3, with 9 bases aligning to TRBD1. In germline, CDR1 is SGDLS, CDR2 YYNGEE. This CDR3 has 13 residues. Losses at the gene ends were 7 bases for V and 3 bases for J; bases not matched to a gene: 3. This CDR3 is CASDDRGTDTQYF. The DNA of the CDR3 is TGTGCCAGCGATGACAGGGGGACAGATACGCAGTATTTT. The full variable domain, its missing parts supplied by reference TRBV9 and TRBJ2-3, is DSGVTQTPKHLITATGQRVTLRCSPRSGDLSVYWYQQSLDQGLQFLIQYYNGEERAKGNILERFSAQQFPDLHSELNLSSLELGDSALYFCASDDRGTDTQYFGPGTRLTVL.

For this clonotype: This may arise from a read error, as a much more abundant clone is one base away. The final CDR3 position lacks the conserved phenylalanine or tryptophan, pointing to a likely read error. The J gene is TRBJ2-5, the V gene TRBV7-8; D might be TRBD2 (5 bases). CDR3 length: 16 amino acids. Germline loops: CDR1 SGHVS, CDR2 FQNEAQ. V lost 5 bases, J lost 2 bases, and 18 bases lay in between. CDR3 region: CASSGIASGSQETQYS. Here the CDR3 DNA reads TGTGCCAGCAGCGGTATAGCCAGCGGATCTCAAGAGACCCAGTACTCC.

The chain joins TRBV25-1 to TRBJ2-3; 8 positions match TRBD1. Germline-derived CDR1 and CDR2 are MGHDK and SYGVNS. This CDR3 is built from 14 residues. Trimming at V came to 3 bases and at J to 6 bases, leaving 5 bases not matched to a gene. In DNA form, the CDR3 reads TGTGCCAGCAGTGAGTGGACAGGGAAGGATACGCAGTATTTT. It yields the protein CASSEWTGKDTQYF.

The rearrangement joins TRBV3-1 to TRBJ1-1; D is perhaps TRBD1 (5 bases). The CDR3 covers 14 residues. Germline V CDR1 and CDR2: LGHDT, YNNKEL (reference sequence). V was shortened by 6 bases and J by 4 bases, with 15 bases between the two germline ends. The CDR3 DNA reads TGTGCCAGCAGGCCCCGGGGGTCTCCCACTGAAGCTTTCTTT. Amino acids: CASRPRGSPTEAFF.

This chain joins TRBV19 and TRBJ1-1, with 7 nucleotides matching TRBD1. Trimming at V came to 1 base and at J to 7 bases, leaving 6 bases not matched to a gene. The CDR3 is 14 residues long. CDR1 is LNHDA and CDR2 is SQIVND in the germline V gene (reference sequence). DNA of the CDR3: TGTGCCAGTAGTATAGGGGGGGGGACAGATGAAGCTTTCTTT. This gives the protein CASSIGGGTDEAFF.

This clonotype was seen more than once but under ten times. This sequence joins TRBV5-6 and TRBJ2-1, with unresolved D. Between the trimmed V and J ends, which lost 2 bases and 9 bases, there was a span of 15 bases. The length of the CDR3 is 14 residues. Germline V lookup: CDR1 SGHDT, CDR2 YYEEEE. CDR3 loop: CASSFMAPRSEQFF. The CDR3 region has the DNA TGTGCCAGCAGCTTCATGGCCCCTCGATCTGAGCAGTTCTTC.

This clonotype has just one count. The V and J genes are TRBV28 and TRBJ2-1; 7 bases fit TRBD2. This CDR3 has 19 amino acids. Losses at the gene ends were 7 bases for V and 3 bases for J; bases not matched to a gene: 21. Germline V gives CDR1 MDHEN, CDR2 SYDVKM. DNA for the CDR3: TGTGCCAGCAATTCGGGGGGTGCAGATTATTCTCATGTCTACAATGAGCAGTTCTTC. Protein product: CASNSGGADYSHVYNEQFF.

This chain links TRBV7-3 with TRBJ2-1, with D unclear. In germline, CDR1 is SGHTA, CDR2 FQGTGA. The CDR3 covers 16 residues. Trimming pared 5 bases from V and 0 bases from J, leaving 14 bases between. CDR3 sequence: CASSPGSLSSYNEQFF. In DNA form, the CDR3 reads TGTGCCAGCAGCCCAGGCAGCTTGAGCTCCTACAATGAGCAGTTCTTC.

This clonotype was detected a few times. V usage is TRBV4-3 and J usage is TRBJ1-3; weak D call: TRBD1 (5 bases). The CDR3 consists of 16 residues. Trimming pared 0 bases from V and 4 bases from J, leaving 13 bases between. Germline V gene data show CDR1 as LGHNA and CDR2 as YSLEER. The CDR3 loop is CASSQEPGRLGNTIYF. DNA for the CDR3: TGCGCCAGCAGCCAAGAACCGGGACGCCTGGGAAACACCATATATTTT.

V gene TRBV7-8 combines with J gene TRBJ2-7, with TRBD1 identical over 7 bases. This CDR3 contains 13 residues. V lost 2 bases and J lost 6; bases outside the gene matches: 4. Germline CDR1 is SGHVS and CDR2 is FQNEAQ. The CDR3 sequence: CASSLNRDSEQYV. In DNA, the CDR3 is TGTGCCAGCAGCTTAAACCGGGACAGCGAGCAGTACGTC.

The chain uses TRBV6-1 and TRBJ2-2; D uncertain. CDR3 length: 13 residues. Trimming took off 6 bases at V and 7 bases at J, with 12 bases between the two ends. The germline CDR1 and CDR2 sequences are MNHNS and SASEGT. CDR3 sequence reads: CASSNLRGGELFF. DNA for the CDR3: TGTGCCAGCAGCAACCTTCGTGGCGGGGAGCTGTTTTTT.

On this clonotype itself: This may arise from a read error, as a much more abundant clone is one base away. The chain links TRBV2 to TRBJ2-7; 7 bases match TRBD1. The V gene end was trimmed by 7 bases and the J gene end by 3 bases; junction bases not matched to a gene: 3. The germline V gene encodes CDR1 SNHLY and CDR2 FYNNEI. This CDR3 is 12 amino acids long. For the CDR3, the DNA is TGTGCCAGCACCCGACAGGGCTACGAGCAGTACTTC. The encoded protein is CASTRQGYEQYF.

This clonotype was seen once. The rearrangement joins TRBV29-1 to TRBJ1-2, with D possibly matching TRBD1 (5 bases). Trimming shortened V by 0 bases and J by 8 bases, and 13 bases separated the two germline ends. Germline CDR1 SQVTM, CDR2 ANQGSEA. The CDR3 runs 13 residues. The CDR3 nucleotides read TGCAGCGTTGAAGATCAAGGGGCGCGAGGCTACACCTTC. Amino acids: CSVEDQGARGYTF.

This chain joins TRBV9 and TRBJ2-1; the match to TRBD2 covers 10 bases. Germline V lookup: CDR1 SGDLS, CDR2 YYNGEE. The trim removed 3 bases at V and 7 bases at J, leaving 7 bases unmatched. This CDR3 has 15 residues. The CDR3 reads CASSASGSWGNEQFF. The CDR3 nucleotides read TGTGCCAGCAGCGCTAGCGGGAGCTGGGGAAATGAGCAGTTCTTC.

This clonotype was counted only a few times. The V and J genes are TRBV11-3 and TRBJ2-3; D gene unclear. Germline CDR1 reads SGHNT; CDR2 reads YENEEA. V was clipped by 6 bases and J by 3 bases, with 10 bases between them. The CDR3 has 13 amino acids. The DNA for the CDR3 is TGTGCCAGCAGTGACTTTCAAACAGATACGCAGTATTTT. Translation: CASSDFQTDTQYF. The full variable domain, with the rest looked up from reference TRBV11-3 and TRBJ2-3, is EAGVVQSPRYKIIEKKQPVAFWCNPISGHNTLYWYLQNLGQGPELLIRYENEEAVDDSQLPKDRFSAERLKGVDSTLKIQPAELGDSAVYLCASSDFQTDTQYFGPGTRLTVL.

A few counts support this clonotype. V gene TRBV7-9 combines with J gene TRBJ2-1; D may be TRBD2 (6 bases). The V gene's germline CDR1 is SEHNR and CDR2 FQNEAQ (reference sequence). CDR3 length: 15 amino acids. Trimming took 2 bases from V and 1 from J, leaving 9 bases between them. The CDR3 bases are TGTGCCAGCAGCTTACAACTAGCATCCTACAATGAGCAGTTCTTC. Translated, it gives CASSLQLASYNEQFF.

This clonotype was counted a few times. The gene calls are TRBV20-1 and TRBJ2-3, with D possibly matching TRBD1 (5 bases). CDR1 is DFQATT, CDR2 SNEGSKA, per germline (reference sequence). Trimming removed 5 bases from V and 6 bases from J, with 18 bases in between. The CDR3 totals 14 residues. The CDR3 loop reads CSARAPIAGDTQYF. The CDR3 coding sequence is TGCAGTGCTCGAGCACCGATAGCAGGGGATACGCAGTATTTT.

J is TRBJ2-2 and V is TRBV20-1; D may be TRBD1 or TRBD2 (5 bases each). The CDR3 consists of 15 residues. Germline V gene data show CDR1 as DFQATT and CDR2 as SNEGSKA (reference sequence). V was trimmed by 5 bases and J by 4 bases, leaving 17 bases between them. DNA of the CDR3: TGCAGTGCTCCAATTTCCGGGACCTTCACCGGGGAGCTGTTTTTT. Translated: CSAPISGTFTGELFF.

The genes are TRBV12-3 or TRBV12-4 and TRBJ2-1; TRBD2 agrees at 11 bases. The CDR3 extends over 15 amino acids. V was pared by 6 bases and J by 7 bases, with 8 bases of the junction left unmatched. The CDR3 spells CASRIASGRSNEQFF. The CDR3 region has the DNA TGTGCCAGCAGAATTGCTAGCGGGAGGAGTAATGAGCAGTTCTTC.

The V gene is TRBV6-2 or TRBV6-3, the J gene TRBJ1-1; D remains unclear. Germline V CDR1 and CDR2: MNHEY, SVGEGT. The CDR3 extends over 11 amino acids. Deletions cut 5 bases from V and 7 bases from J, with 8 bases between. CDR3 bases: TGTGCCAGCAGTGAGACCAGTGAAGCTTTCTTT. Protein product: CASSETSEAFF.

This clonotype has more than one count but fewer than ten. This chain connects TRBV7-9 to TRBJ2-3; no clear D. CDR3 length equals 11 residues. The germline CDR1 and CDR2 sequences are SEHNR and FQNEAQ (reference sequence). Trimming took off 5 bases at V and 7 bases at J, with 7 bases between the two ends. CDR3 protein: CASSQTHTQYF. CDR3 in DNA: TGTGCCAGCAGCCAGACACATACGCAGTATTTT.

The V call is TRBV29-1, the J call TRBJ2-7; 11 bases fit TRBD2. V shed 4 bases, J shed 3 bases, and the junction held 5 bases outside the gene matches. This CDR3 is 14 amino acids long. Germline CDR1 and CDR2: SQVTM and ANQGSEA. CDR3 sequence: CSVVKLAGDYEQYF. The CDR3 region has the DNA TGCAGCGTTGTCAAACTAGCGGGAGACTACGAGCAGTACTTC.